The 11 T cell receptor beta chains in this list originate from one sample, sequenced in a study of T cells in localized non-small cell lung cancer. Clones were read by immunoSEQ multiplex PCR, and TCRdb kept only the in-frame ones, dropping some. The sample contains tens of thousands of clones, roughly 90% of which appear only once. The specimen was peripheral blood, collected before any cancer treatment. The source is a woman aged 35 to 70 with stage I lung adenocarcinoma.

The V call is TRBV5-4, the J call TRBJ2-3; 11 bases map to TRBD2. Germline values: CDR1 SGHNT, CDR2 YYREEE (reference sequence). The CDR3 is 18 residues long. V dropped 1 base and J dropped 2; count of bases not matched to a gene: 9. CDR3 loop: CASSLRRTSGGVTDTQYF. The CDR3 coding sequence is TGTGCCAGCAGCTTGCGCCGTACTAGCGGGGGCGTCACAGATACGCAGTATTTT.

The J gene is TRBJ2-1, the V gene TRBV9, with TRBD2 identical over 7 bases. J gave up 0 bases and V 3 bases, and 6 bases lay outside the gene matches. The CDR3 spans 16 residues. The germline gives CDR1 SGDLS, CDR2 YYNGEE. The CDR3 region is CASSGGGGSSYNEQFF. CDR3 DNA: TGTGCCAGCAGCGGCGGAGGCGGGAGCTCCTACAATGAGCAGTTCTTC.

The V and J genes are TRBV4-2 and TRBJ2-6; no clear D gene. Germline CDR1 reads LGHNA; CDR2 reads YNFKEQ. Trimming took 0 bases from V and 0 from J, leaving 6 bases between them. The CDR3 has 16 residues. The CDR3 here is CASSQDGSSGANVLTF. The DNA of the CDR3 is TGTGCCAGCAGCCAAGATGGCAGCTCTGGGGCCAACGTCCTGACTTTC.

V and J are TRBV28 and TRBJ1-1, with D possibly being TRBD1 (6 bases). The V and J ends lost 7 bases and 5 bases respectively, with 14 bases between them. This CDR3 spans 13 amino acids. The germline V gene has CDR1 MDHEN and CDR2 SYDVKM. The CDR3 here is CASNQGYWTEAFF. Here the CDR3 DNA reads TGTGCCAGCAATCAGGGGTATTGGACTGAAGCTTTCTTT.

The chain couples TRBV7-2 to TRBJ1-1, with 9 bases that match TRBD1. CDR3 length: 16 residues. From germline, CDR1 is SGHTA and CDR2 FQGNSA. The V and J ends lost 1 base and 6 bases, in that order; junction bases with no gene match: 9. CDR3 protein: CASSLEQGARFAEAFF. CDR3 DNA sequence: TGTGCCAGCAGCTTAGAACAGGGGGCGAGGTTCGCTGAAGCTTTCTTT.

The chain employs TRBV20-1 and TRBJ1-1, with D unclear. Trimming left V 5 bases short and J 11 bases short, with 15 bases between. The CDR3 length is 11 residues. Per the germline V gene, CDR1 is DFQATT and CDR2 is SNEGSKA (reference sequence). The CDR3 is CSAAPGSRAFF. DNA for the CDR3: TGCAGTGCTGCCCCGGGATCCCGCGCTTTCTTT.

The chain couples TRBV7-2 to TRBJ2-2; D assignment may be TRBD1 or TRBD2 (5 bases each). The V end was cut by 2 bases, the J end by 3 bases, with 16 bases between. This CDR3 contains 17 residues. From germline, CDR1 is SGHTA and CDR2 FQGNSA. The CDR3 region has the DNA TGTGCCAGCAGCTTAAGTGGGTCGGGGCCCTACACCGGGGAGCTGTTTTTT. This sequence encodes CASSLSGSGPYTGELFF.

This chain uses TRBV28 with TRBJ2-6; tentatively, D is TRBD2 (5 bases). The CDR3 sequence is 16 residues long. Trimming took 8 bases from V and 2 from J, leaving 16 bases between them. Germline-derived CDR1 and CDR2 are MDHEN and SYDVKM. CDR3 residues: CASDEGGAAGANVLTF. In DNA, the CDR3 is TGTGCCAGCGACGAAGGAGGCGCCGCTGGGGCCAACGTCCTGACTTTC.

The gene calls are TRBV5-1 and TRBJ1-1, with D maybe TRBD1 (5 bases). Trimming pared 1 base from V and 0 bases from J, leaving 7 bases between. This CDR3 is 14 amino acids long. Per germline, CDR1 SGHRS and CDR2 YFSETQ. DNA of the CDR3: TGCGCCAGCAGCTTGCAGGGCGTGAACACTGAAGCTTTCTTT. This translates into CASSLQGVNTEAFF.

The rearrangement uses TRBV19 and TRBJ1-2; maybe TRBD1 (5 bases). V shed 3 bases and J shed 5 bases, with 22 bases lying between them. Germline CDR1 LNHDA, CDR2 SQIVND (reference sequence). The CDR3 is 17 amino acids. CDR3: CASSMVSSGQIGYGYTF. DNA for the CDR3: TGTGCCAGTAGTATGGTTAGCTCAGGACAAATCGGATATGGCTACACCTTC.

The chain is built from TRBV6-6 and TRBJ2-7; D gene uncertain. The germline V and J ends were trimmed by 0 bases and 1 base, with 7 bases remaining between them. Germline V gene sequence: CDR1 MNHNY, CDR2 SVGAGI (reference sequence). This CDR3 contains 14 residues. Here the CDR3 reads CASSYSGESYEQYF. The DNA for the CDR3 is TGTGCCAGCAGTTACTCGGGCGAATCCTACGAGCAGTACTTC.